The source of this TCR beta chain is a study of cytomegalovirus exposure and HLA in healthy donors. Overall study findings and caveats: There were a few CMV-associated chains whose specificity for CMV antigens was confirmed in vitro. A reported reduction in N-insertions relative to the approximately 670-donor mean was seen in an Asian-associated ancestry cluster in a later analysis.

PCR used 60 Vbeta primers and 13 Jbeta primers. Method: immunoSEQ multiplex PCR; TCRdb's copy keeps in-frame clones and lacks some. The repertoire holds around 130,000 clones, with around four fifths as singletons. About this clone itself: What it recognizes is unknown.

The receptor was derived from a boy between 10 and 17 years old in good health and CMV-seronegative. What was sequenced was PBMCs.

CDR3 protein: CASSYGQGSLHEQFF. CDR3 in DNA: TGTGCCAGCAGCTACGGACAGGGGAGTTTGCATGAGCAGTTCTTC. This rearrangement joins TRBV11-3 to TRBJ2-1; 9 bases fit TRBD1. The length of the CDR3 is 15 residues. Per germline, CDR1 SGHNT and CDR2 YENEEA. V was clipped by 4 bases and J by 8 bases; unmatched bases: 9.